The sequence of this T cell receptor beta chain was determined in a study of control samples from healthy donors and cancer patients (dated by TCRdb to 2019 to 2021). Concerning this clone itself: It has no known antigen specificity. Nothing much larger sits one base from this clone, and base qualities are not available.

V is clipped by 4 bases and J by 5 bases, and the sequence between their germline boundaries is 12 bases long. The germline V gene encodes CDR1 SGHKS and CDR2 YYEKEE (reference sequence). The CDR3 measures 13 amino acids from cysteine to phenylalanine. The sequence is cut down to CDR3 DNA, 39 bases in frame from base 1. The library came from the immunoSEQ multiplex PCR assay. Imported from immuneACCESS, the table was reduced by TCRdb to in-frame sequences with V and J called. These copies leave out some clones; in studies compared against another copy, an unresolved V gene accounts for under half, and the cause of the remainder is not known. For this sample there are about 130,000 clones; approximately 90% appear just once. Clones ranked in the top ten supply approximately 8.6% of the sample.

The sequence links TRBV5-5 to TRBJ1-2; TRBD1 might be the D gene, on 6 matching bases. The source is a young man in good health. Sequenced sample: blood. CDR3 reads: CASSPQGRYGYTF. DNA sequence: TGTGCCAGCAGCCCTCAGGGGCGGTATGGCTACACCTTC.